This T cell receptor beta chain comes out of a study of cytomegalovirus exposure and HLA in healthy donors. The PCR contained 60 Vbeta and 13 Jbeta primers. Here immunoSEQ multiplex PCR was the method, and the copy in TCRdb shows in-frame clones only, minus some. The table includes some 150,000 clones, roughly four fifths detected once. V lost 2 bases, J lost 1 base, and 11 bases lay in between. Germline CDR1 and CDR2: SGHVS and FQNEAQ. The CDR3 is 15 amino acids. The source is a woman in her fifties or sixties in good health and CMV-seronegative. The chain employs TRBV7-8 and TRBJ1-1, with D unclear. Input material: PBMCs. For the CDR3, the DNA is TGTGCCAGCAGCTTAAGCGGATTGTCGAACACTGAAGCTTTCTTT. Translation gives CASSLSGLSNTEAFF. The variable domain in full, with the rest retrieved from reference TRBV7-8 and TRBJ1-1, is GAGVSQSPRYKVAKRGQDVALRCDPISGHVSLFWYQQALGQGPEFLTYFQNEAQLDKSGLPSDRFFAERPEGSVSTLKIQRTQQEDSAVYLCASSLSGLSNTEAFFGQGTRLTVV.